A single sample gave rise to the 6 T cell receptor beta chains below, sequenced in a study of blood T cell repertoires in COVID-19 (dated by TCRdb to 2020 to 2022). The library was produced with the immunoSEQ multiplex PCR assay. TCRdb took over this immuneACCESS table, retaining in-frame rearrangements with V and J assigned. Such tables are incomplete; in checked studies, under half of the missing clones stem from an unresolved V gene, and the remainder is unexplained. The sample has more than 85,000 clones on record, 70% to 90% of them singletons. Around 4.8% of the sample is taken by the ten largest. The sample consisted of peripheral blood. Source of these receptors: a human donor in a cohort sampled during active COVID-19.

This clone was counted only a few times. The rearrangement uses TRBV10-2 and TRBJ1-1; possibly TRBD1 for D (6 bases). The V gene lost 0 bases and the J gene lost 1 base, with 9 bases spanning the gap. The CDR3 loop spans 15 amino acids. The V gene's germline CDR1 is WSHSY and CDR2 SAAADI. The CDR3 region has the DNA TGCGCCAGCAGTGAGTCAGGGGGATGGAACACTGAAGCTTTCTTT. Protein sequence: CASSESGGWNTEAFF.

V gene TRBV6-5 combines with J gene TRBJ2-2, with D perhaps TRBD1 (6 bases). The ends were cut back, 0 bases at V and 5 bases at J, with 10 bases in the middle. Per germline, CDR1 MNHEY and CDR2 SVGAGI. CDR3 length equals 15 residues. The CDR3 bases are TGTGCCAGCAGTTACTCGAACAGGGAAACCGGGGAGCTGTTTTTT. It encodes CASSYSNRETGELFF.

The V and J genes are TRBV7-9 and TRBJ2-5; 8 nucleotides agree with TRBD1. V lost 0 bases, J lost 5 bases, and 17 bases stayed unmatched. The CDR3 runs to 19 residues. Germline lookup yields CDR1 SEHNR and CDR2 FQNEAQ (reference sequence). CDR3 amino acids: CASSLAPPGTGGLGETQYF. The CDR3 bases are TGTGCCAGCAGCTTAGCCCCCCCCGGGACAGGAGGGCTGGGGGAGACCCAGTACTTC. The variable domain in full, with the rest retrieved from reference TRBV7-9 and TRBJ2-5, is DTGVSQNPRHKITKRGQNVTFRCDPISEHNRLYWYRQTLGQGPEFLTYFQNEAQLEKSRLLSDRFSAERPKGSFSTLEIQRTEQGDSAMYLCASSLAPPGTGGLGETQYFGPGTRLLVL.

The chain employs TRBV10-3 and TRBJ2-3, with 12 bases lining up with TRBD2. After removal of 5 bases from V and 1 base from J, the junction contained 1 base not matched to a gene. CDR1 and CDR2 from the germline V gene are ENHRY and SYGVKD. The CDR3 extends over 15 amino acids. The CDR3 protein is CAISRLAGGTDTQYF. The DNA for the CDR3 is TGTGCCATCAGTAGACTAGCGGGGGGCACAGATACGCAGTATTTT.

The chain combines TRBV7-2 with TRBJ1-1; 7 bases fit TRBD1. The V gene's germline CDR1 is SGHTA and CDR2 FQGNSA. CDR3 length equals 14 residues. V lost 2 bases and J lost 1; bases outside the gene matches: 1. CDR3 sequence (DNA): TGTGCCAGCAGCTTAAGACAGGGGAACACTGAAGCTTTCTTT. Translation: CASSLRQGNTEAFF.

V is TRBV19 and J is TRBJ2-6; possibly TRBD2 for D (6 bases). The CDR3 length is 15 residues. Germline CDR1 and CDR2: LNHDA and SQIVND (reference sequence). Deletions cut 9 bases from V and 2 bases from J, with 14 bases between. CDR3 coding DNA: TGTGCCAGCTCTAATCCGGGGGCTGGGGCCAACGTCCTGACTTTC. Translation: CASSNPGAGANVLTF.